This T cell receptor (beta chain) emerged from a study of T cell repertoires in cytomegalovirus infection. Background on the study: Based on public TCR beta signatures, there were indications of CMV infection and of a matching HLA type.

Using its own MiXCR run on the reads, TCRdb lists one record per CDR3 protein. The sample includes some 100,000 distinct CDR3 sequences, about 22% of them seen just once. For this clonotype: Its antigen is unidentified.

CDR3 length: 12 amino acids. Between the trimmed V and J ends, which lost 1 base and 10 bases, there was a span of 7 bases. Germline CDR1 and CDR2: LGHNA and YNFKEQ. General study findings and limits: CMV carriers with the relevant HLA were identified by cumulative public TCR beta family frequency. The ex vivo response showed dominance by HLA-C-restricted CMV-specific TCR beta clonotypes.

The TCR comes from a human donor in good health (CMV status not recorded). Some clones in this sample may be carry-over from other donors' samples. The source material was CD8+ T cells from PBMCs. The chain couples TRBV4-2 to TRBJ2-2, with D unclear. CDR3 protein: CASSQGIKELFF. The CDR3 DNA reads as TGTGCCAGCAGCCAAGGAATCAAGGAGCTGTTTTTT.